These T cell receptor beta chains were read from a single sample in a study of breast tumors, draining lymph nodes, adjacent tissues. TCRdb independently ran MiXCR on the multiplex PCR reads; one entry per CDR3 protein. This repertoire shows some 130,000 distinct CDR3 sequences, 20% to 25% found once; its top ten account for roughly 2.8%. Sequencing input: axillary lymph node tissue. The source is a female donor with breast cancer. Some clones in this sample may be carry-over from other donors' samples. CDR3s leave out the opening cysteine and the closing phenylalanine or tryptophan. Each record gives: V gene, CDR3 protein.

V: TRBV20-1; CDR3: SARTERGASYEQY
V: TRBV7-9; CDR3: ASSLLRAGGSCNEQF
V: TRBV29-1; CDR3: SVDEGLANEQY
V: TRBV19; CDR3: ASSMLTSGKVEQY
V: TRBV19; CDR3: ASSIVRGGSYNEQF
V: TRBV3-1; CDR3: ASGSLGDTQY
V: TRBV6-6; CDR3: ASSYTGAGNTIY
V: TRBV11-2; CDR3: ASSLGDPQF
V: TRBV9; CDR3: ASSVEAGAYGYT
V: TRBV4-1; CDR3: ASSPPPGGVGNIQY
V: TRBV10-3; CDR3: AISRAGSDTGELF
V: TRBV2; CDR3: ASTRQGTSGRAATDTQY
V: TRBV9; CDR3: ASSVGTTDTQY
V: TRBV4-2; CDR3: ASSQAGTEYGYT
V: TRBV6-1; CDR3: ASSTETQY
V: TRBV18; CDR3: ASSLDRVSYGQY
V: TRBV20-1; CDR3: GQLATNEKLF
V: TRBV9; CDR3: ASSNPDGASGRPHEQY
V: TRBV5-1; CDR3: ASSTGQGTDTQY
V: TRBV19; CDR3: ASSSQGTGRYNEQF
V: TRBV30; CDR3: AWSVGRQPQH
V: TRBV10-3; CDR3: AISEIGYNSPLH
V: TRBV5-5; CDR3: ASSLLPFASTDTQY
V: TRBV20-1; CDR3: SARSASGRFETQY
V: TRBV6-5; CDR3: ASSYQGSGYNEQF
V: TRBV15; CDR3: ATSRDRYGQY
V: TRBV12-3/TRBV12-4; CDR3: ASSRTGARTDTQY
V: TRBV6-6; CDR3: ASSYSAGVNGQF
V: TRBV20-1; CDR3: SAILYSEQY